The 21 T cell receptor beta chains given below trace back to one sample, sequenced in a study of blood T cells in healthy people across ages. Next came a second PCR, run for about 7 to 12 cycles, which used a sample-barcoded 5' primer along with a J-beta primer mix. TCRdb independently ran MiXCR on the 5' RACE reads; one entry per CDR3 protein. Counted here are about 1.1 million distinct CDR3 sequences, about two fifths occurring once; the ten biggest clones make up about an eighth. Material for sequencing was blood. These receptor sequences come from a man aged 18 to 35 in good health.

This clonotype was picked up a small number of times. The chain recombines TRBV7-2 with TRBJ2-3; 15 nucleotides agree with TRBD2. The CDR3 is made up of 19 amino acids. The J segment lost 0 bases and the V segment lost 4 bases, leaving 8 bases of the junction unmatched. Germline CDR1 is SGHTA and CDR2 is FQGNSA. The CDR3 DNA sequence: TGTGCCAGCAGCTCCCGGACTAGCGGGGGGGCGTATAGCACAGATACGCAGTATTTT. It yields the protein CASSSRTSGGAYSTDTQYF.

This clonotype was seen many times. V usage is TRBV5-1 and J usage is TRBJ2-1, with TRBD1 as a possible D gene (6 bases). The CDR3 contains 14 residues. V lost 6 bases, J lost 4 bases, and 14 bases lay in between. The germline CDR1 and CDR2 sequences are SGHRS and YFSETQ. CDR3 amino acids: CASTGRDNYNEQFF. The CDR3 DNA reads TGCGCCAGCACAGGAAGGGACAATTACAATGAGCAGTTCTTC.

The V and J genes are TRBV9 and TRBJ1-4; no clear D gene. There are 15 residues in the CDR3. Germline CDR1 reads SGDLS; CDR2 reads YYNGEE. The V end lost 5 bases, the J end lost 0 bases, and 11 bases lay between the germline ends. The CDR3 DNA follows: TGTGCCAGCAGTACCTCCGTGGCAACTAATGAAAAACTGTTTTTT. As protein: CASSTSVATNEKLFF.

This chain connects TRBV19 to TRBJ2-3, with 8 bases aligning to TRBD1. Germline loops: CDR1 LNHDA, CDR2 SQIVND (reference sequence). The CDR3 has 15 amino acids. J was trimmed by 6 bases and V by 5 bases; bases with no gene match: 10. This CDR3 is CASSAQGGGGDTQYF. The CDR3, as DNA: TGTGCCAGTAGTGCACAGGGGGGAGGTGGGGATACGCAGTATTTT.

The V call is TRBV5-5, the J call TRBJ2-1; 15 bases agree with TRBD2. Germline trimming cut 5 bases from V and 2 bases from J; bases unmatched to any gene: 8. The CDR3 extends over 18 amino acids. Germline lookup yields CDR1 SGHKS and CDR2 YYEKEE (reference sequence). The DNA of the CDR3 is TGTGCCAGCAGTTCGGGACTAGCGGGGGGCTTCCCCTACAATGAGCAGTTCTTC. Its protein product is CASSSGLAGGFPYNEQFF.

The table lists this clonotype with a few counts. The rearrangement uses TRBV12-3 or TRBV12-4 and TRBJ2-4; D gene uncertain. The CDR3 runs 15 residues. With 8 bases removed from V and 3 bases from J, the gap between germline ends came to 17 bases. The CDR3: CASRQDGPGKNIQYF. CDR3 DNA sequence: TGTGCCAGCCGACAAGATGGGCCGGGCAAAAACATTCAGTACTTC.

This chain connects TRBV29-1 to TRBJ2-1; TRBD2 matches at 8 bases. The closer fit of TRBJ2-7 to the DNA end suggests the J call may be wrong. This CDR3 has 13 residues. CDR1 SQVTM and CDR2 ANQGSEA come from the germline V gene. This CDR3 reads CSAVAGSYNEQYF. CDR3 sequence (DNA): TGCAGCGCCGTAGCGGGATCCTACAATGAGCAGTACTTC.

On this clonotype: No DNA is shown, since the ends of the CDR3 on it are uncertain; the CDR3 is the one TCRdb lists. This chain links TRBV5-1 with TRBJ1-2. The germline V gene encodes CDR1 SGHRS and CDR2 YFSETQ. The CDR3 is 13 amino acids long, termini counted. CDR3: CASSFGQGSGHTF.

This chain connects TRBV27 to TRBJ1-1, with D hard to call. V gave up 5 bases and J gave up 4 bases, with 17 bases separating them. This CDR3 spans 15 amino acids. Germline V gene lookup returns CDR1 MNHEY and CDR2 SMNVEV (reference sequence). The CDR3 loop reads CASSPSPGGRTEAFF. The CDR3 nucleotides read TGTGCCAGCAGTCCGAGCCCCGGCGGGCGCACTGAAGCTTTCTTT.

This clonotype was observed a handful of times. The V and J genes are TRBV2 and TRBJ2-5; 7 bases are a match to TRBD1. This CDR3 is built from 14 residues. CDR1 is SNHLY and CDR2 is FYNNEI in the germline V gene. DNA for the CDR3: TGTGCTACCAGGGGGTCTCCCAAAGCGGAGACCCAGTACTTC. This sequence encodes CATRGSPKAETQYF.

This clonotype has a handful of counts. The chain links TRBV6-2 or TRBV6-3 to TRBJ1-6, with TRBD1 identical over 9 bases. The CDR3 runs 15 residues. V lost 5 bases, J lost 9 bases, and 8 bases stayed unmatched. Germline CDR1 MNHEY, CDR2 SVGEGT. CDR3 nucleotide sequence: TGTGCCAGCAGTCGCTCGACAGGGGGGACTTCACCCCTCCACTTT. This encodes CASSRSTGGTSPLHF.

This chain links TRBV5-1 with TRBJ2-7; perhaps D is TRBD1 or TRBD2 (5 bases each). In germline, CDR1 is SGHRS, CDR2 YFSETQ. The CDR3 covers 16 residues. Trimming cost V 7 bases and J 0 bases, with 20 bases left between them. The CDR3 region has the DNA TGCGCCAGCTCTACTCCCCGGGACCGATACTCCTACGAGCAGTACTTC. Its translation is CASSTPRDRYSYEQYF.

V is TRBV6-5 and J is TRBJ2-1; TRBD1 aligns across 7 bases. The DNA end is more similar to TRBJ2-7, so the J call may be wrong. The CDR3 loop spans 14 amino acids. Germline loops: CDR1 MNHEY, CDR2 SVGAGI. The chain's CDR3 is CASSYSGDSNEQYF. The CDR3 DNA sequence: TGTGCCAGCAGTTACTCGGGGGACAGCAATGAGCAGTACTTC.

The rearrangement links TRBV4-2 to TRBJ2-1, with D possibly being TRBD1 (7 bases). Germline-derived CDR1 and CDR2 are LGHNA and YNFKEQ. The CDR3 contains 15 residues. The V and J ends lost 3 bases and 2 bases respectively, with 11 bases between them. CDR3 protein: CASSQQGEAYNEQFF. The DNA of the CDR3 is TGTGCCAGCAGCCAGCAGGGGGAGGCCTACAATGAGCAGTTCTTC.

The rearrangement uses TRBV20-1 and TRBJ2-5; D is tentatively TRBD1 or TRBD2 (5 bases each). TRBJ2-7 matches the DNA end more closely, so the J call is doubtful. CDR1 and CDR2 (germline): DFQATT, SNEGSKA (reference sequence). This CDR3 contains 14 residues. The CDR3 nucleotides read TGCAGTGCTAGAGATGAACAGAGGGGACGCGAGCAGTACTTC. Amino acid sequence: CSARDEQRGREQYF.

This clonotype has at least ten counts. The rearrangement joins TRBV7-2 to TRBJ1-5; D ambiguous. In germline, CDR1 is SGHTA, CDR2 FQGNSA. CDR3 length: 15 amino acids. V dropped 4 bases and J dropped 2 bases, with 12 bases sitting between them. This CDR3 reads CASSSAGFGNQPQHF. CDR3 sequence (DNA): TGTGCCAGCAGCTCAGCCGGCTTCGGCAATCAGCCCCAGCATTTT. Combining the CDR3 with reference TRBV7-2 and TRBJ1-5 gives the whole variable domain GAGVSQSPSNKVTEKGKDVELRCDPISGHTALYWYRQSLGQGLEFLIYFQGNSAPDKSGLPSDRFSAERTGGSVSTLTIQRTQQEDSAVYLCASSSAGFGNQPQHFGDGTRLSIL.

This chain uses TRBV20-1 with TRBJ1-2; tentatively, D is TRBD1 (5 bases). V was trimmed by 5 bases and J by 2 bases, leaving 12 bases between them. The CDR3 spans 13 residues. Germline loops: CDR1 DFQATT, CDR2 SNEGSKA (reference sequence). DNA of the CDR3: TGCAGTGCTCAGTTGGGGGGGAACTATGGCTACACCTTC. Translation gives CSAQLGGNYGYTF.

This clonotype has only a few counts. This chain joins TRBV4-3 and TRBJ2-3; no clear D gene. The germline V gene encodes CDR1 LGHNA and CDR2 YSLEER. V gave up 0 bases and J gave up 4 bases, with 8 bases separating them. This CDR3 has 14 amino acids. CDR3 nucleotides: TGCGCCAGCAGCCAAGAGGTGACCCCAGATACGCAGTATTTT. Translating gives CASSQEVTPDTQYF.

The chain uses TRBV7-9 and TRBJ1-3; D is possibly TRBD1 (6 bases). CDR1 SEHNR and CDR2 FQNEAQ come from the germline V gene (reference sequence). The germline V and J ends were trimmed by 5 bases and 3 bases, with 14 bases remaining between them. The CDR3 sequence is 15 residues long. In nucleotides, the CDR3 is TGTGCCAGCAGCCCCGGACAGTTACTTGGAAACACCATATATTTT. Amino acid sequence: CASSPGQLLGNTIYF.

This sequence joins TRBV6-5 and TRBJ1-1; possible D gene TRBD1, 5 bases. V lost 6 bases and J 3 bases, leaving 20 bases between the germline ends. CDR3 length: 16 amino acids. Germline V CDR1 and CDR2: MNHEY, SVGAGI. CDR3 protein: CASRPPGLPGDTEAFF. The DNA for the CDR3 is TGTGCCAGCAGGCCACCGGGACTGCCGGGGGACACTGAAGCTTTCTTT.

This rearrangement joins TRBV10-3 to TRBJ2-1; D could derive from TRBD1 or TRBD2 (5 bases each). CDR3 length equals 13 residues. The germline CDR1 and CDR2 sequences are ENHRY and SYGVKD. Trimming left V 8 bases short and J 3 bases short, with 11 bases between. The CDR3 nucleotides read TGTGCCATCGCGGGCAGGGACTACAATGAGCAGTTCTTC. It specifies CAIAGRDYNEQFF.